This T cell receptor beta chain derives from a study of identical twins listed by TCRdb under 2016. A note on the overall study: The study deep-sequenced TCR alpha and beta repertoires from monozygotic twins, unrelated adults of various ages and cord blood to test whether fetal clonotypes persist. Replicate twin experiments were performed at different times using different library preparation protocols to rule out contamination. The full study reports these points: The excess sharing between twins in beta out-of-frame sequences was weaker because fewer shared sequences reduced the signal-to-noise ratio. Recombination models systematically underestimated out-of-frame TCR alpha sharing in monozygotic twins but agreed with sharing between unrelated individuals. Abundant cord blood beta clonotypes had fewer insertions, young adult naive repertoires showed a similar but weaker trend, and memory repertoires showed no such trend. Conclusions relied on cross-sectional statistical analysis, since the same donors could not be followed over many years. Zero-insertion analyses could be partly confounded by invariant T cells such as MAIT and iNKT, although diverse VJ usage argued against such confounding for most clonotypes. Compared with coincidental sharing between unrelated individuals, out-of-frame TCR alpha sequences shared between twins showed an excess of sequences with low generation probability.

The library was made by 5' RACE. Instrument used: Illumina HiSeq 2000. Template switching added a universal primer binding site, and the final cDNA carried a unique molecular identifier that allowed TCR cDNA molecules to be counted accurately. Specific primers in the conserved constant-segment region were used to synthesize first-strand cDNA for TCR alpha and beta chains. To control for contamination, every cDNA library was double barcoded, receiving both a SMART-Mk sample barcode and Illumina barcodes. TruSeq adapter sequences and Illumina sample barcodes were added in two successive PCR steps. The TCR alpha and beta cDNA libraries were sequenced on the Illumina HiSeq platform using custom primers. The authors' pipeline ran thus. Unique molecular identifiers were extracted from raw reads with MiGEC, and CDR3 positions were determined with MiXCR. Recombination models were inferred per individual with the repgenHMM and IGoR tools using an EM algorithm. Shared clonotypes were analyzed with the tcR package in R, and sharing was normalized by the product of cloneset sizes. To study raw recombination without the effects of thymic and clonal selection, out-of-frame nonproductive sequences were analyzed. TCRdb redid the processing of the public reads, applying fastp at Q25 and MiXCR, and retained in-frame beta chains. Records with the same CDR3 protein are collapsed into one entry carrying the most frequent genes and DNA. The V and J calls come from TCRdb's annotation, not from the publication. The sample table contains under 450,000 distinct CDR3 sequences; only one count was recorded for around 18% of them. The ten most abundant clones make up 12% of the sample.

Per the germline V gene, SGHAT is the CDR1 and FQNNGV is the CDR2. Trimming accounts for 1 base at V and 0 bases at J, while the number of junction bases matched to no gene is 2. The CDR3 has 19 amino acids, counting the end cysteine and phenylalanine. The kept DNA is CDR3 alone, 57 bases in frame from the first base. Every donor in the study was a healthy Caucasian. Three unrelated non-twin adults were additionally sequenced: a male aged 18 to 29, a male aged 50 to 60 and a female aged 50 to 60. Miltenyi CD45RO+ enrichment and human naive T-cell isolation kits were used to isolate memory (CD45RO+) and naive T cells from PBMC. Remarks on this clonotype: What antigen it recognizes has not been identified. Base quality data are lacking; no much larger clone is found one base away.

The source of this sequence is a man aged 50-60 years in good health. Rearrangement joined TRBV11-2 to TRBJ2-6; 14 junctional bases match TRBD2. Material for sequencing was naive T cells sorted from blood. The cell subset or site label on this specimen signifies: cells isolated with a human naive T-cell isolation kit. The CDR3 corresponds to CASSLVGLAGVSGANVLTF. The nucleotide sequence reads TGTGCCAGCAGCTTAGTGGGACTAGCGGGAGTCTCTGGGGCCAACGTCCTGACTTTC.